Below, 5 T cell receptor beta chains from the same sample are listed, as sequenced in a study of spatial heterogeneity in lung cancer. Time point defined: sample taken at primary tumor resection. Sequencing of whole RNA from tumor, nontumor lung or frozen PBMC involved no sorting. TCRdb passed the 5' RACE reads through MiXCR, listing each CDR3 protein once. Counted here are approximately 44,000 distinct CDR3 sequences, around 13% occurring once; the ten biggest clones make up around 54%. The specimen comprised PBMCs, sampled at surgery. The receptors were gathered from a male donor with early-stage non-small cell lung cancer.

This clonotype was observed a handful of times. The rearrangement joins TRBV6-2 or TRBV6-3 to TRBJ1-1; D is undetermined. The V end lost 3 bases, the J end lost 6 bases, and 11 bases lay between the germline ends. There are 13 residues in the CDR3. Germline CDR1 reads MNHEY; CDR2 reads SVGEGT. The CDR3 coding sequence is TGTGCCAGCAGTTATGGGCAGTTCGCTGAAGCTTTCTTT. It specifies CASSYGQFAEAFF.

A remark on this clonotype: A much larger clone lies a single base off, so this may be a read error. This chain uses TRBV7-9 with TRBJ2-7; 7 bases match TRBD1. This CDR3 has 13 residues. Germline V gene sequence: CDR1 SEHNR, CDR2 FQNEAQ (reference sequence). The V gene end was trimmed by 5 bases and the J gene end by 6 bases; junction bases not matched to a gene: 7. The CDR3 loop is CASSPGTEVEQYF. The CDR3 bases are TGTGCCAGCAGCCCAGGGACAGAGGTCGAGCAGTACTTC.

To note about this clonotype: This clone may be a read error of a much larger clone one base away. The J gene is TRBJ2-5, the V gene TRBV5-1; TRBD1 might be the D (6 bases). Germline lookup yields CDR1 SGHRS and CDR2 YFSETQ. The V and J ends lost 4 bases and 6 bases respectively, with 19 bases between them. The CDR3 has 15 residues. The CDR3 loop is CASSRGSGVEQTQYF. The CDR3 DNA sequence: TGCGCCAGCAGCAGGGGGTCAGGGGTTGAACAGACCCAGTACTTC.

V is TRBV5-1 and J is TRBJ1-1, with 12 bases that match TRBD1. The CDR3 loop spans 16 amino acids. J was trimmed by 6 bases and V by 3 bases; bases with no gene match: 9. In germline, CDR1 is SGHRS, CDR2 YFSETQ. Here the CDR3 reads CASSSLGQGASAEAFF. The CDR3 nucleotides read TGCGCCAGCAGCTCGCTGGGACAGGGGGCCTCGGCTGAAGCTTTCTTT.

The chain has TRBV5-8 and TRBJ1-5, with D possibly TRBD1 on 5 matching bases. Germline CDR1 and CDR2: SGHTS and YDEGEE. V lost 1 base and J 2 bases, leaving 13 bases between the germline ends. This CDR3 is built from 16 residues. CDR3 sequence: CASSLLGDGGNQPQHF. In nucleotides, the CDR3 is TGTGCCAGCAGCTTGCTGGGGGATGGGGGCAATCAGCCCCAGCATTTT.